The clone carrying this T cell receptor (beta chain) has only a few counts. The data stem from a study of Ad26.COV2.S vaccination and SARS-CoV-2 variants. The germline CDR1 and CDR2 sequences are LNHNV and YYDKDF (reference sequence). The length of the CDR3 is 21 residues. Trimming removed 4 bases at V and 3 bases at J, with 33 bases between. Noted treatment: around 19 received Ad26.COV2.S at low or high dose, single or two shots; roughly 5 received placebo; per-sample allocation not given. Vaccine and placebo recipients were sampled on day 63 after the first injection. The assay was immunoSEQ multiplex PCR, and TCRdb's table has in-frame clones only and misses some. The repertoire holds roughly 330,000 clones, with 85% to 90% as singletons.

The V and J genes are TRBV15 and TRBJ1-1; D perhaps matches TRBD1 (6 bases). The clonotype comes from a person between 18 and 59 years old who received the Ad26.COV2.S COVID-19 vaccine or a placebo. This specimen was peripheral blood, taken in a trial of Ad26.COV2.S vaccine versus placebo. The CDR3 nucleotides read TGTGCCACCAGCACACTAGCGCTTATGGGGGCTGAGGGAAGTCGAGACACTGAAGCTTTCTTT. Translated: CATSTLALMGAEGSRDTEAFF.